Reported below is one TCR beta chain. Antigen: not known. This record comes from a study of cytomegalovirus exposure and HLA in healthy donors. In the study overall: As released early, the data held approximately 80 million unique TCRs from HLA-typed donors. Findings and caveats of the study: In vitro confirmation showed three CMV-associated chains to be CMV antigen specific.

PCR primers comprised 60 Vbeta and 13 Jbeta primers. The protocol was immunoSEQ multiplex PCR, while the TCRdb copy is restricted to in-frame clones and leaves out a portion. The sample has under 40,000 clones; 81% are singletons. Germline-derived CDR1 and CDR2 are MDHEN and SYDVKM. The CDR3 extends over 16 amino acids. V shed 6 bases and J shed 0 bases, with 17 bases lying between them. Sample: PBMCs. This TCR derives from a middle-aged woman in good health and CMV-seronegative. The rearrangement links TRBV28 to TRBJ1-1, with D hard to call. CDR3 DNA sequence: TGTGCCAGCAGCCATTTCCAGAGCGGAGTGAACACTGAAGCTTTCTTT. Protein sequence: CASSHFQSGVNTEAFF.